These 9 T cell receptor beta chains were sequenced from one sample in a study of CD8+ T cells in alopecia areata. Sequencing templates came from extracted RNA that was reverse transcribed into cDNA. Profiled with immunoSEQ multiplex PCR; TCRdb holds only in-frame clones, not every one. The data hold 93,000 or so clones, with 80% to 90% observed a single time. Treatment here: oral pan-JAK inhibitor, 5-10 mg twice daily. The material sequenced was CD8+ T cells sorted from blood, taken at approximately week 30, from a patient treated with tofacitinib. Receptor source: a human donor with alopecia areata.

Regarding this clone: This same CDR3 is encoded by further DNA sequences in the sample. The J gene is TRBJ2-3, the V gene TRBV9; no firm D call. CDR3 size: 11 residues. Germline loops: CDR1 SGDLS, CDR2 YYNGEE. Trimming shortened V by 2 bases and J by 4 bases, and 2 bases separated the two germline ends. This CDR3 reads CASSVADTQYF. CDR3 sequence (DNA): TGTGCCAGCAGCGTTGCAGATACGCAGTATTTT.

This sequence joins TRBV28 and TRBJ2-5; D perhaps matches TRBD1 (6 bases). TRBJ2-7 matches the DNA end more closely, so the J call is doubtful. Germline V gene data show CDR1 as MDHEN and CDR2 as SYDVKM. CDR3 length equals 14 residues. The CDR3, as DNA: TGTGCCAGCAGCCACTCAGGGGCCCCCCTCGAGCAGTACTTC. It specifies CASSHSGAPLEQYF.

The chain links TRBV4-1 to TRBJ2-1; D not resolved. Trimming removed 4 bases from V and 5 bases from J, with 12 bases in between. This CDR3 is built from 14 residues. Per the germline V gene, CDR1 is MGHRA and CDR2 is YSYEKL. CDR3 in amino acids: CASSLASGDNEQFF. The CDR3 nucleotides read TGCGCCAGCAGCCTCGCGTCTGGGGACAATGAGCAGTTCTTC.

The chain couples TRBV4-2 to TRBJ2-5; TRBD2 might be the D (5 bases). The CDR3 length is 17 residues. Trimming shortened V by 0 bases and J by 1 base, and 15 bases separated the two germline ends. The V gene's germline CDR1 is LGHNA and CDR2 YNFKEQ. The CDR3 reads CASSQDTYKAVQETQYF. As DNA, the CDR3 is TGTGCCAGCAGCCAAGATACTTACAAAGCGGTCCAAGAGACCCAGTACTTC.

CDR3 in amino acids: CASSLVVGDTQYF. DNA of the CDR3: TGTGCCAGCAGCTTGGTCGTGGGAGATACGCAGTATTTT. The chain recombines TRBV5-4 with TRBJ2-3; D is undetermined. The germline CDR1 and CDR2 sequences are SGHNT and YYREEE (reference sequence). V shed 0 bases and J shed 5 bases, with 7 bases lying between them. This CDR3 has 13 amino acids.

This clone appeared a single time. The V gene is TRBV2, the J gene TRBJ2-7; TRBD2 agrees at 16 bases. Germline assignment: CDR1 SNHLY and CDR2 FYNNEI. The CDR3 runs to 20 residues. Trimming took 6 bases from V and 3 from J; bases not matched to a gene: 17. CDR3 protein: CASSSPPGLAGGPTGYEQYF. CDR3 in DNA: TGTGCCAGCAGCTCCCCCCCGGGACTAGCGGGAGGGCCGACCGGCTACGAGCAGTACTTC.

The chain links TRBV10-2 to TRBJ1-4; D is undetermined. CDR1 WSHSY and CDR2 SAAADI come from the germline V gene. This CDR3 spans 13 amino acids. The V end was cut by 2 bases, the J end by 8 bases, with 9 bases between. This CDR3 is CASSEVEGEKLFF. The CDR3 region has the DNA TGCGCCAGCAGTGAGGTGGAGGGCGAAAAACTGTTTTTT.

The chain is built from TRBV11-2 and TRBJ2-1; D may match TRBD1 or TRBD2 (5 bases each). The CDR3 is 16 amino acids. From germline, CDR1 is SGHAT and CDR2 FQNNGV. V was shortened by 4 bases and J by 8 bases, with 21 bases between the two germline ends. The CDR3 DNA reads TGTGCCAGCAGCTACACCGGGACCCCATCTTACGATGAGCAGTTCTTC. As protein: CASSYTGTPSYDEQFF.

The gene calls are TRBV7-9 and TRBJ2-1; D remains unclear. The CDR3 runs 12 residues. V lost 5 bases to trimming and J lost 4 bases, with 6 bases between them. Germline CDR1 is SEHNR and CDR2 is FQNEAQ (reference sequence). The CDR3 here is CASSATYNEQFF. The CDR3 DNA reads as TGTGCCAGCAGCGCCACTTACAATGAGCAGTTCTTC.